Listed below are T cell receptor beta chains from one sample, sequenced in a study of shared clonotypes between healthy human individuals. Sequencing used immunoSEQ multiplex PCR; TCRdb keeps in-frame clones, though not all of them. The table shows about 480,000 clones, with 79% occurring only once. The sequencing input was PBMCs. The receptors originated from a middle-aged woman in good health. Some clones in this sample may be carry-over from other donors' samples. Both conserved end residues are part of each CDR3. The D gene is left open where the match is weak. The size field is filled for only some rows; it gives once, few, many or a size class.

v_gene	d_gene	abundance	j_gene	CDR3aa	CDR3nt
TRBV11-1	TRBD1	NA	TRBJ2-7	CASSPQDRGGYEQYF	TGTGCCAGCAGCCCCCAGGACAGGGGAGGCTACGAGCAGTACTTC
TRBV18	NA	NA	TRBJ1-2	CASSQTGRRAGGYTF	TGTGCCAGCTCACAGACCGGGAGGAGGGCCGGGGGCTACACCTTC
TRBV13	TRBD2	NA	TRBJ2-1	CASSLSGRAYNEQFF	TGTGCCAGCAGCCTTAGCGGGAGGGCCTACAATGAGCAGTTCTTC
TRBV7-2	TRBD1	once	TRBJ2-4	CASSFDRENIQYF	TGTGCCAGCAGCTTTGACAGGGAAAACATTCAGTACTTC
TRBV2	NA	NA	TRBJ2-3	CASSGWGSDTQYF	TGTGCCAGCAGTGGGTGGGGGTCAGATACGCAGTATTTT
TRBV5-1	NA	once	TRBJ1-5	CASSLEVDQPQHF	TGCGCCAGCAGCTTGGAAGTGGACCAGCCCCAGCATTTT
TRBV7-3	TRBD1	NA	TRBJ2-1	CASSLQGQYNEQFF	TGTGCCAGCAGCTTACAGGGACAGTACAATGAGCAGTTCTTC
TRBV5-1	TRBD1	few	TRBJ2-1	CASSRQGRSYNEQFF	TGCGCCAGCAGCCGACAGGGTCGCTCCTACAATGAGCAGTTCTTC
TRBV6-4	NA	NA	TRBJ2-7	CASSPEPGVYEQYF	TGTGCCAGTTCACCTGAACCAGGAGTCTACGAGCAGTACTTC
TRBV28	NA	NA	TRBJ2-5	CASTFLSGTQYF	TGTGCCAGCACCTTCCTTAGCGGGACCCAGTACTTC
TRBV29-1	TRBD2	NA	TRBJ2-5	CSVQRGLVETQYF	TGCAGCGTCCAGAGGGGACTAGTGGAGACCCAGTACTTC
TRBV2	TRBD1	NA	TRBJ1-5	CAGTRDRVNQPQHF	TGTGCCGGGACACGGGACAGGGTGAATCAGCCCCAGCATTTT
TRBV29-1	NA	few	TRBJ2-5	CSVGAVGPGETQYF	TGCAGCGTTGGCGCTGTCGGACCGGGGGAGACCCAGTACTTC
TRBV30	NA	NA	TRBJ1-2	CAWAPGTYGYTF	TGTGCCTGGGCTCCAGGGACATATGGCTACACCTTC
TRBV30	NA	once	TRBJ2-5	CAWSVLKETQYF	TGTGCCTGGAGTGTACTAAAAGAGACCCAGTACTTC
TRBV28	TRBD2	NA	TRBJ2-1	CASSLSGLAGPYNEQFF	TGTGCCAGCAGTCTCTCGGGACTAGCGGGGCCTTACAATGAGCAGTTCTTC
TRBV28	NA	NA	TRBJ2-7	CASMALYEQYF	TGTGCCAGCATGGCGCTGTACGAGCAGTACTTC
TRBV7-7	NA	NA	TRBJ2-1	CASSLGVGNEQFF	TGTGCTAGCAGCTTAGGTGTAGGAAATGAGCAGTTCTTC
TRBV5-1	NA	NA	TRBJ1-1	CASSSRSENTEAFF	TGCGCCAGCAGCTCCCGCTCGGAGAACACTGAAGCTTTCTTT
TRBV7-3	NA	once	TRBJ2-5	CASSNTPQETQYF	TGTGCCAGCAGCAATACACCCCAAGAGACCCAGTACTTC
TRBV4-2	TRBD2	NA	TRBJ2-7	CASSPRVGEGSYEQYF	TGTGCCAGCAGCCCACGTGTAGGGGAGGGATCCTACGAGCAGTACTTC
TRBV6-1	TRBD2	few	TRBJ2-7	CASLRDYATYEQYF	TGTGCCAGCCTCCGGGACTATGCCACCTACGAGCAGTACTTC
TRBV20-1	TRBD1	once	TRBJ1-1	CGATGDTEAFF	TGCGGAGCTACAGGGGATACTGAAGCTTTCTTT
TRBV20-1	NA	few	TRBJ1-1	CSASVGTEAFF	TGCAGTGCTAGTGTAGGCACTGAAGCTTTCTTT
TRBV27	NA	NA	TRBJ2-7	CASSLFLPSLSYKQYF	TGTGCCAGCAGTTTATTTTTACCCAGCCTTAGTTACAAGCAGTACTTC
TRBV7-2	TRBD2	once	TRBJ2-1	CASSPGASGRVYNEQFF	TGTGCCAGCAGCCCGGGGGCTAGCGGGAGGGTCTACAATGAGCAGTTCTTC
TRBV27	TRBD1	NA	TRBJ1-1	CASSFGQGARAFF	TGTGCCAGCAGTTTCGGGCAGGGGGCAAGGGCTTTCTTT
TRBV2	NA	NA	TRBJ2-5	CASQDREGETQYF	TGTGCCAGCCAGGACAGGGAGGGGGAGACCCAGTACTTC
TRBV29-1	TRBD1	NA	TRBJ2-3	CSVGQVTDTQYF	TGCAGCGTCGGACAGGTCACAGATACGCAGTATTTT
TRBV5-6	TRBD1	NA	TRBJ1-6	CASSRQGADSPLHF	TGTGCCAGCAGCCGTCAGGGGGCTGATTCACCCCTCCACTTT
TRBV18	TRBD2	NA	TRBJ2-7	CASSPRSRLAGDSYEQYF	TGTGCCAGCTCACCTCGCTCACGGCTAGCGGGAGACTCCTACGAGCAGTACTTC
TRBV28	NA	few	TRBJ1-2	CASRPGGYGYTF	TGTGCCAGCAGGCCGGGGGGCTATGGCTACACCTTC
TRBV28	TRBD2	NA	TRBJ2-2	CASSGLAVNTGELFF	TGTGCCAGCAGTGGGCTAGCGGTGAACACCGGGGAGCTGTTTTTT
TRBV5-1	NA	few	TRBJ2-3	CASSWGSETDTQYF	TGCGCCAGCAGCTGGGGTAGCGAGACAGATACGCAGTATTTT
TRBV6-1	TRBD1	NA	TRBJ2-6	CASSEALGTGQFSGANVLTF	TGTGCCAGCAGTGAAGCATTAGGGACAGGCCAATTCTCTGGGGCCAACGTCCTGACTTTC
TRBV5-4	NA	NA	TRBJ1-2	CASWSPSSYGYTF	TGTGCCAGCTGGTCCCCCTCATCCTATGGCTACACCTTC
TRBV5-5	TRBD1	NA	TRBJ1-2	CASRPGTARSNYGYTF	TGTGCCAGCAGACCCGGGACAGCCCGATCTAACTATGGCTACACCTTC
TRBV6-5	NA	NA	TRBJ1-1	CASSYPGSAEAFF	TGTGCCAGCAGTTACCCAGGGAGCGCTGAAGCTTTCTTT
TRBV2	NA	once	TRBJ1-4	CASSSRGLGDEKLFF	TGTGCCAGCAGTTCCCGGGGCTTAGGGGATGAAAAACTGTTTTTT
TRBV27	TRBD2	NA	TRBJ2-3	CASSPGTSGRAFGPVKDTQYF	TGTGCCAGCAGTCCCGGGACTAGCGGGAGGGCCTTCGGACCGGTTAAAGATACGCAGTATTTT
TRBV21-1	NA	NA	TRBJ2-5	CASSSRRAHTLETQYF	TGTGCCAGCAGCTCACGGAGGGCCCATACGCTAGAGACCCAGTACTTC
TRBV11-1	NA	NA	TRBJ2-1	CASSLGPSEAQFF	TGTGCCAGCAGCTTAGGTCCCTCTGAAGCGCAGTTCTTC
TRBV28	NA	NA	TRBJ1-2	CASRRPEGGYTF	TGTGCCAGCAGACGGCCCGAGGGGGGCTACACCTTC